One T cell receptor beta chain is described in this entry. TCRdb redid the calling of the reads with MiXCR, one entry per CDR3 protein. The table has approximately 320,000 distinct CDR3 sequences, over 7.5% seen once. CDR3 length: 14 residues. Per the germline V gene, CDR1 is MNHEY and CDR2 is SVGEGT. Trimming removed 9 bases from V and 5 bases from J, with 17 bases in between. The data stem from a study of T cell repertoires in cytomegalovirus infection. Study details: Evidence of both CMV infection and a matching HLA type came from public TCR beta signatures.

The chain uses TRBV6-2 or TRBV6-3 and TRBJ2-1; no reliable D call. The sequencing input was PBMCs. The clonotype was recovered from a human donor in good health (CMV status not recorded). Some clones in this sample may be carry-over from other donors' samples. CDR3 DNA sequence: TGTGCCAGTACATTGTGGGCTACCAACAATGAGCAGTTCTTC. Translation: CASTLWATNNEQFF.